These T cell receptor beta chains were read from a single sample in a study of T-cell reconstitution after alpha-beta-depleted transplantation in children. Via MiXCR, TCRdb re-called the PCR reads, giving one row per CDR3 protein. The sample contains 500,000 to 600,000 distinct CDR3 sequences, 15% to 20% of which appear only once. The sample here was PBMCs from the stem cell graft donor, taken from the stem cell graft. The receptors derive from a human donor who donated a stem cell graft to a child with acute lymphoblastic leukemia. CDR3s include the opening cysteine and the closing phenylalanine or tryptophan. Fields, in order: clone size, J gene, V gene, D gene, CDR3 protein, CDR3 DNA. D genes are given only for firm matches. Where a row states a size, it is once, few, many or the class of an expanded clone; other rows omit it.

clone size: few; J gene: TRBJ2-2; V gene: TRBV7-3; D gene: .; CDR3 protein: CASSFTGRNTGELFF; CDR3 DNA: TGTGCCAGCAGCTTCACAGGGCGTAACACCGGGGAGCTGTTTTTT
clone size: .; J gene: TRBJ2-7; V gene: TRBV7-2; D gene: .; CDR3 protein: CASSSRDQRAYYEQYF; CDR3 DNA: TGTGCCAGCAGCTCACGGGACCAGCGGGCATACTACGAGCAGTACTTC
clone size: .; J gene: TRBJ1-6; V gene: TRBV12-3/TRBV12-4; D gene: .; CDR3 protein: CASSFGSGRPLHF; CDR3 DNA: TGTGCCAGCAGCTTCGGGTCCGGTCGTCCCCTCCACTTT
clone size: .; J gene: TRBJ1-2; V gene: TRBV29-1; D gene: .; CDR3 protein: CSVELQDNYGYTF; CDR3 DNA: TGCAGCGTTGAACTTCAGGATAACTATGGCTACACCTTC
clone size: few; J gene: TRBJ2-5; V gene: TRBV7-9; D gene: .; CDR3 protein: CASSWRKETQYF; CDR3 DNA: TGTGCCAGCAGCTGGAGAAAAGAGACCCAGTACTTC
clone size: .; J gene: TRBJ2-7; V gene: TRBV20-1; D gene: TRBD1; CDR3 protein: CSARDRDRGDEQYF; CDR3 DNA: TGCAGTGCTAGGGACCGGGACAGGGGGGACGAGCAGTACTTC
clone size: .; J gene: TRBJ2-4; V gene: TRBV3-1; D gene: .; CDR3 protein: CASSQEPGLAKNIQYF; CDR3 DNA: TGTGCCAGCAGCCAAGAACCGGGTTTAGCCAAAAACATTCAGTACTTC
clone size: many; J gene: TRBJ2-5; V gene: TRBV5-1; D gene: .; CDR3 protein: CASSLRGSQETQYF; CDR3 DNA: TGCGCCAGCAGCTTGCGGGGAAGCCAAGAGACCCAGTACTTC
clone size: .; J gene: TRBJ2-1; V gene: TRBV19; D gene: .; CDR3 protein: CASSFRAHGNEQFF; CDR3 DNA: TGTGCCAGTAGTTTCCGGGCCCATGGGAATGAGCAGTTCTTC
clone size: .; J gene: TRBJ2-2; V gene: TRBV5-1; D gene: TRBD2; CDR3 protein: CASSPGLGIWELFF; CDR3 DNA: TGCGCCAGCAGCCCGGGACTAGGCATTTGGGAGCTGTTTTTT
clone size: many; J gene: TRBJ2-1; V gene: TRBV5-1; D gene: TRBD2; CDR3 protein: CASSIGTSGVEQFF; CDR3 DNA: TGCGCCAGCAGCATAGGGACTAGCGGGGTGGAGCAGTTCTTC
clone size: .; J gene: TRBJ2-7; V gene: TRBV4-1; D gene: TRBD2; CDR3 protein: CASSHVGTSGSEQYF; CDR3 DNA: TGCGCCAGCAGCCACGTGGGGACTAGCGGGAGCGAGCAGTACTTC
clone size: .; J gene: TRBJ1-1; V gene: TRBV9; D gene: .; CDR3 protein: CASSVVGLWGERGTEAFF; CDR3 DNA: TGTGCCAGCAGCGTAGTTGGTTTGTGGGGCGAACGGGGGACTGAAGCTTTCTTT
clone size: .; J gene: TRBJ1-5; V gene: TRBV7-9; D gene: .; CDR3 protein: CASSPGGVMDQPQHF; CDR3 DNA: TGTGCCAGCAGCCCAGGTGGAGTGATGGATCAGCCCCAGCATTTT
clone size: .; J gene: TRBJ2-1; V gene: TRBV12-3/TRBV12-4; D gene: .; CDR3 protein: CASSLSLASEQFF; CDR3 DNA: TGTGCCAGCAGTTTGTCACTAGCTTCTGAGCAGTTCTTC
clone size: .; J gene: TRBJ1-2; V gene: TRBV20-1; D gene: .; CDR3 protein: CSAQAFYGYTF; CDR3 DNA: TGCAGTGCTCAGGCATTCTATGGCTACACCTTC
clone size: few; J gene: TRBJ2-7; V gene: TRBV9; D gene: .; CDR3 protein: CASSVVGEMDEQYF; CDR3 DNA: TGTGCCAGCAGCGTAGTTGGGGAGATGGACGAGCAGTACTTC
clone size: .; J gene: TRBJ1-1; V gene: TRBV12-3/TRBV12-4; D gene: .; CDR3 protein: CASSPFDSNTEAFF; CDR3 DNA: TGTGCCAGCAGTCCTTTTGATTCGAACACTGAAGCTTTCTTT
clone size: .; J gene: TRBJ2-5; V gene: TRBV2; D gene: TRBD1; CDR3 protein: CASSETETGAGFGETQYF; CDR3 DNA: TGTGCCAGCAGTGAAACCGAAACAGGGGCGGGTTTTGGCGAGACCCAGTACTTC
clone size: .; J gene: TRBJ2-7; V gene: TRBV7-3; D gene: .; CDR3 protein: CASSFSGAASEQYF; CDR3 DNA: TGTGCCAGCAGCTTTTCGGGAGCGGCTAGCGAGCAGTACTTC
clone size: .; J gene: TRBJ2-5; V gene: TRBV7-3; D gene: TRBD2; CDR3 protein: CASSRIAGRQETQYF; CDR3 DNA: TGTGCCAGCAGTCGAATAGCGGGAAGACAAGAGACCCAGTACTTC
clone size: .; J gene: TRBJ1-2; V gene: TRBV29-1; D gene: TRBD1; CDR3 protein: CSAQTGGQDGYTF; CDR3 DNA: TGCAGCGCCCAGACAGGGGGCCAAGATGGCTACACCTTC
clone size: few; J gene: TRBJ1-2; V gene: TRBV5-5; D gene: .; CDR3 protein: CASSLKEGGGYGYTF; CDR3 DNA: TGTGCCAGCAGCTTGAAGGAGGGTGGCGGCTATGGCTACACCTTC
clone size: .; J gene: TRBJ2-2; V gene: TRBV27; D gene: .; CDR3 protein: CASLPDSYFTGELFF; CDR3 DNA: TGTGCCAGCCTTCCGGACAGTTACTTCACCGGGGAGCTGTTTTTT
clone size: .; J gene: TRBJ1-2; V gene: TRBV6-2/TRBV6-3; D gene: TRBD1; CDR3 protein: CASSWGDRGTYGYTF; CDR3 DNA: TGTGCCAGCAGCTGGGGGGACAGGGGAACCTATGGCTACACCTTC
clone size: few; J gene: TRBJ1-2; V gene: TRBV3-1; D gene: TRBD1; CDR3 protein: CASSQATQGNYGYTF; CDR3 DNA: TGTGCCAGCAGCCAAGCGACACAGGGGAACTATGGCTACACCTTC
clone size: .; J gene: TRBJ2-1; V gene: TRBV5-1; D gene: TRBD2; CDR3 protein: CASSWTRSEQFF; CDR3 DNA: TGCGCCAGCAGCTGGACTAGAAGTGAGCAGTTCTTC
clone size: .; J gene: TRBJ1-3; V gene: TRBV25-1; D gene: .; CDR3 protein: CASSQGSGGQRPIYF; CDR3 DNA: TGTGCCAGCAGCCAGGGGAGCGGCGGGCAACGTCCTATATATTTT
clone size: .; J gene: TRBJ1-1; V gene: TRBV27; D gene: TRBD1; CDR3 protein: CASTPTGGWVTEAFF; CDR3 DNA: TGTGCCAGCACCCCGACAGGGGGCTGGGTCACTGAAGCTTTCTTT
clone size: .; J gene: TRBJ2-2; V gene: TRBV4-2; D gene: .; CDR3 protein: CASSQPLGVADTGELFF; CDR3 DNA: TGTGCCAGCAGCCAACCCCTCGGAGTAGCGGATACCGGGGAGCTGTTTTTT
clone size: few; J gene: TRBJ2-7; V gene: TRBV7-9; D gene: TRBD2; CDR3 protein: CASSPKPAGVYEQYF; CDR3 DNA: TGTGCCAGCAGCCCGAAACCAGCGGGGGTCTACGAGCAGTACTTC